This T cell receptor beta chain stems from a study of shared clonotypes between healthy human individuals. The CDR3 consists of 11 residues. The germline V gene encodes CDR1 WNHNN and CDR2 SYGVQD (reference sequence). V was pared by 2 bases and J by 12 bases, with 8 bases between. This clone was detected once. CD45RO negativity and positive selection for CCR7 defined naive CD8 cells, a population that excluded terminally differentiated effector memory CD45RA+ cells. The donors were all Caucasian adults (living in Nashville, Tennessee). Assay: immunoSEQ multiplex PCR; the TCRdb copy retains only in-frame clones and omits some. The sample has under 2,000,000 clones; less than 95% are singletons.

Sequencing was carried out using naive CD8+ T cells sorted from blood. This sequence was found in a man aged 18 to 29 in good health. The gene calls are TRBV10-1 and TRBJ2-1, with D unclear. The CDR3 coding sequence is TGCGCCAGCAGTGAGGGGTGGGGGCAGTTCTTC. Amino acid sequence: CASSEGWGQFF.